A single sample is the source of the 2 T cell receptor beta chains below, sequenced in a study of OX40 agonist ivuxolimab in advanced cancers. The repertoire was sequenced with immunoSEQ multiplex PCR; TCRdb's copy has only in-frame clones and lacks some. The sample has approximately 77,000 clones; over 80% are singletons. The sample here was CD4+ or CD8+ T cells sorted from blood, taken in a trial of the OX40 agonist ivuxolimab. Receptor source: an adult with an advanced solid tumor such as melanoma, head and neck, liver or kidney cancer.

The chain carries TRBV19 and TRBJ2-1; 8 bases are a match to TRBD2. CDR3 size: 15 residues. The V and J ends lost 4 bases and 7 bases, in that order; junction bases with no gene match: 9. Germline V gives CDR1 LNHDA, CDR2 SQIVND (reference sequence). The CDR3 protein is CASSKGLEGRNEQFF. DNA of the CDR3: TGTGCCAGTAGTAAGGGACTAGAGGGGCGGAATGAGCAGTTCTTC.

This sequence joins TRBV18 and TRBJ1-5, with D uncertain. V lost 6 bases to trimming and J lost 3 bases, with 18 bases between them. The CDR3 totals 16 residues. From germline, CDR1 is KGHSH and CDR2 LQKENI. CDR3 in DNA: TGTGCCAGCTCTTACAAATCGCGGACCTACAATCAGCCCCAGCATTTT. This codes for CASSYKSRTYNQPQHF.